The 19 T cell receptor beta chains given below trace back to one sample, sequenced in a study of PD-1 blockade in classical Hodgkin lymphoma. Sequenced by immunoSEQ multiplex PCR; TCRdb stores in-frame clones only, minus some. The sample holds tens of thousands of clones; almost 90% are singletons and the top ten take roughly 10%. Each patient experienced a relapse that followed autologous stem cell transplantation, and brentuximab vedotin exposure varied. The material was peripheral blood mononuclear cells (PBMCs), obtained at baseline. These receptors originate from a human donor with classical Hodgkin lymphoma.

A single count supports this clone. The rearrangement joins TRBV18 to TRBJ2-7; D is undetermined. Germline CDR1 reads KGHSH; CDR2 reads LQKENI. The V end lost 2 bases, the J end lost 7 bases, and 6 bases lay between the germline ends. This CDR3 is built from 11 residues. CDR3 amino acids: CASSPAGEQYF. The CDR3 nucleotides are TGTGCCAGCTCACCAGCCGGGGAGCAGTACTTC.

This rearrangement joins TRBV6-7 to TRBJ2-2, with D unresolved. TRBV6-7 is given ORF status, its function remaining uncertain. This CDR3 comprises 19 residues. Trimming shortened V by 0 bases and J by 1 base, and 18 bases separated the two germline ends. The CDR3 here is CASSYSVKKRNRNTGELFF. In DNA form, the CDR3 reads TGTGCCAGCAGTTACTCGGTCAAGAAGAGGAACAGGAACACCGGGGAGCTGTTTTTT.

The chain employs TRBV5-8 and TRBJ2-1; no clear D gene. The CDR3 runs to 14 residues. Germline V gene sequence: CDR1 SGHTS, CDR2 YDEGEE. V lost 5 bases, J lost 0 bases, and 9 bases lay in between. DNA for the CDR3: TGTGCCAGCAGGGTCCCGGGCTCCTACAATGAGCAGTTCTTC. Translated: CASRVPGSYNEQFF. The variable domain in full, with the rest retrieved from reference TRBV5-8 and TRBJ2-1, is EAGVTQSPTHLIKTRGQQATLRCSPISGHTSVYWYQQALGLGLQFLLWYDEGEERNRGNFPPRFSGRQFPNYSSELNVNALELEDSALYLCASRVPGSYNEQFFGPGTRLTVL.

The table lists this clone with a few counts. V is TRBV4-2 and J is TRBJ2-1, with TRBD2 matching 7 bases. This CDR3 has 15 residues. V was pared by 2 bases and J by 1 base, with 2 bases of the junction left unmatched. CDR1 LGHNA and CDR2 YNFKEQ come from the germline V gene. The CDR3 DNA is TGTGCCAGCAGCCAACCTAGCGGATCCTACAATGAGCAGTTCTTC. Residues: CASSQPSGSYNEQFF.

The chain uses TRBV5-4 and TRBJ1-1; 8 nucleotides match TRBD1. CDR3 length equals 15 residues. V shed 4 bases, J shed 0 bases, and the junction held 5 bases outside the gene matches. Germline V gene sequence: CDR1 SGHNT, CDR2 YYREEE (reference sequence). CDR3 sequence: CASSHPGQVNTEAFF. CDR3 nucleotides: TGTGCCAGCAGCCACCCGGGACAGGTGAACACTGAAGCTTTCTTT.

In this sample, this clone turned up once. The V call is TRBV7-6, the J call TRBJ2-5; 8 nucleotides match TRBD2. The V and J ends lost 5 bases and 4 bases, in that order; junction bases with no gene match: 12. The CDR3 consists of 16 residues. The germline gives CDR1 SGHVS, CDR2 FNYEAQ. For the CDR3, the DNA is TGTGCCAGCAGCCCTCGGGTGGCGGGGGGCACAGAGACCCAGTACTTC. It encodes CASSPRVAGGTETQYF.

V usage is TRBV11-3 and J usage is TRBJ2-3; 8 bases match TRBD1. CDR3 size: 15 residues. CDR1 SGHNT and CDR2 YENEEA come from the germline V gene. V trimming: 1 base; J trimming: 5 bases; junction bases outside the gene matches: 5. CDR3 sequence reads: CASSLGTGSGDTQYF. The CDR3 DNA sequence: TGTGCCAGCAGCTTAGGGACAGGGAGTGGAGATACGCAGTATTTT.

V usage is TRBV7-2 and J usage is TRBJ2-7; the D gene is possibly TRBD1 (5 bases). CDR3 size: 15 residues. Germline V CDR1 and CDR2: SGHTA, FQGNSA. The ends were cut back, 5 bases at V and 3 bases at J, with 17 bases in the middle. The CDR3 here is CASSTSTDNGYEQYF. In DNA form, the CDR3 reads TGTGCCAGCAGCACCTCGACAGATAATGGCTACGAGCAGTACTTC.

This clone was detected only once. This rearrangement joins TRBV7-3 to TRBJ1-3, with a weak D call TRBD1 (6 bases). Germline V gives CDR1 SGHTA, CDR2 FQGTGA. This CDR3 is 14 amino acids long. V lost 2 bases, J lost 2 bases, and 7 bases lay in between. CDR3 sequence (DNA): TGTGCCAGCAGCTTAGGGGGCCCTGGAAACACCATATATTTT. Protein: CASSLGGPGNTIYF.

This clone was seen a few times. V is TRBV28 and J is TRBJ2-7; D gene unclear. The CDR3 has 11 amino acids. Trimming pared 7 bases from V and 2 bases from J, leaving 6 bases between. The germline V gene has CDR1 MDHEN and CDR2 SYDVKM. The CDR3 here is CASTLAYEQYF. Written as DNA, the CDR3 is TGTGCCAGCACCCTCGCCTACGAGCAGTACTTC.

The genes are TRBV4-1 and TRBJ1-1; D may be TRBD1 (5 bases). The germline V gene has CDR1 MGHRA and CDR2 YSYEKL. V lost 1 base and J lost 1, with 13 bases in between. The CDR3 is made up of 16 amino acids. For the CDR3, the DNA is TGCGCCAGCAGCCAAGTCGGAGGGGCGGCGAACACTGAAGCTTTCTTT. It is translated as CASSQVGGAANTEAFF.

V gene TRBV7-2 combines with J gene TRBJ2-2; D possibly matches TRBD1 or TRBD2 (5 bases each). Per germline, CDR1 SGHTA and CDR2 FQGNSA. There are 15 residues in the CDR3. V shed 8 bases and J shed 1 base, with 14 bases lying between them. CDR3 loop: CASSLWGRNTGELFF. The DNA for the CDR3 is TGTGCCAGCTCTCTTTGGGGGAGGAACACCGGGGAGCTGTTTTTT.

The chain joins TRBV7-9 to TRBJ1-3; no clear D gene. The germline V gene encodes CDR1 SEHNR and CDR2 FQNEAQ (reference sequence). Trimming left V 5 bases short and J 4 bases short, with 6 bases between. This CDR3 is built from 12 residues. This CDR3 reads CASSQTGNTIYF. The CDR3 bases are TGTGCCAGCAGCCAAACAGGAAACACCATATATTTT. The full variable domain, in which reference TRBV7-9 and TRBJ1-3 provide the parts outside the CDR3, is DTGVSQNPRHKITKRGQNVTFRCDPISEHNRLYWYRQTLGQGPEFLTYFQNEAQLEKSRLLSDRFSAERPKGSFSTLEIQRTEQGDSAMYLCASSQTGNTIYFGEGSWLTVV.

The chain combines TRBV10-3 with TRBJ2-7, with 7 nucleotides matching TRBD2. The CDR3 extends over 13 amino acids. Germline V lookup: CDR1 ENHRY, CDR2 SYGVKD. V dropped 6 bases and J dropped 2; count of bases not matched to a gene: 4. CDR3 sequence: CAIRRELAYEQYF. The DNA for the CDR3 is TGTGCCATCAGGCGGGAGTTGGCCTACGAGCAGTACTTC.

The chain uses TRBV5-1 and TRBJ2-1; 8 bases agree with TRBD2. Trimming took 2 bases from V and 3 from J; bases not matched to a gene: 7. This CDR3 region has 16 residues. From germline, CDR1 is SGHRS and CDR2 YFSETQ. This CDR3 is CASSFRASGFYNEQFF. The CDR3, as DNA: TGCGCCAGCAGCTTCCGCGCTAGCGGGTTCTACAATGAGCAGTTCTTC.

The chain uses TRBV7-9 and TRBJ2-7; 7 positions agree with TRBD1. This CDR3 contains 16 residues. The V and J ends lost 5 bases and 5 bases, in that order; junction bases with no gene match: 15. Germline values: CDR1 SEHNR, CDR2 FQNEAQ (reference sequence). The CDR3 bases are TGTGCCAGCAGCGACAAACTAACCGGGACAGTGGACGAGCAGTACTTC. It encodes CASSDKLTGTVDEQYF.

The chain recombines TRBV28 with TRBJ1-1; 7 bases agree with TRBD1. V gave up 5 bases and J gave up 11 bases; unmatched junction bases: 8. Germline V lookup: CDR1 MDHEN, CDR2 SYDVKM. This CDR3 contains 12 residues. The CDR3: CASSTDRVGAFF. DNA of the CDR3: TGTGCCAGCAGTACAGACAGGGTTGGTGCTTTCTTT.

V usage is TRBV2 and J usage is TRBJ1-6; TRBD1 is a possible D gene (5 bases). Germline V CDR1 and CDR2: SNHLY, FYNNEI. The CDR3 totals 14 residues. Trimming shortened V by 4 bases and J by 7 bases, and 11 bases separated the two germline ends. The CDR3 loop is CASSGGRGNSPLHF. CDR3 in DNA: TGTGCCAGCAGTGGTGGGAGGGGAAATTCACCCCTCCACTTT.

CDR3 in amino acids: CASSYSRGAGANEQYF. CDR3 DNA: TGTGCCAGCAGTTACTCGAGAGGAGCGGGAGCCAACGAGCAGTACTTC. V is TRBV6-6 and J is TRBJ2-7; 8 bases line up with TRBD2. V gave up 0 bases and J gave up 5 bases; unmatched junction bases: 9. Germline loops: CDR1 MNHNY, CDR2 SVGAGI (reference sequence). The CDR3 has 16 amino acids.